This TCR beta chain was sequenced for a study of blood T cell repertoires in COVID-19. Germline V gene data show CDR1 as SGDLS and CDR2 as YYNGEE. The CDR3 loop spans 16 amino acids. Trimming removed 0 bases at V and 10 bases at J, with 17 bases between. The data were produced by immunoSEQ multiplex PCR, yet TCRdb's version contains in-frame clones alone and is incomplete. Counted here are 250,000 to 300,000 clones, 88% occurring once; the ten biggest clones make up approximately 10%. The material sequenced was peripheral blood. The receptor was derived from a woman aged 25 to 39 with COVID-19, enrolled during active disease. This chain joins TRBV9 and TRBJ1-6; D remains ambiguous. The CDR3: CASSVATFLEGSPLHF. The CDR3 DNA follows: TGTGCCAGCAGCGTAGCTACATTCTTGGAGGGATCACCCCTCCACTTT. Full variable domain (remainder filled in from reference TRBV9 and TRBJ1-6): DSGVTQTPKHLITATGQRVTLRCSPRSGDLSVYWYQQSLDQGLQFLIQYYNGEERAKGNILERFSAQQFPDLHSELNLSSLELGDSALYFCASSVATFLEGSPLHFGNGTRLTVT.